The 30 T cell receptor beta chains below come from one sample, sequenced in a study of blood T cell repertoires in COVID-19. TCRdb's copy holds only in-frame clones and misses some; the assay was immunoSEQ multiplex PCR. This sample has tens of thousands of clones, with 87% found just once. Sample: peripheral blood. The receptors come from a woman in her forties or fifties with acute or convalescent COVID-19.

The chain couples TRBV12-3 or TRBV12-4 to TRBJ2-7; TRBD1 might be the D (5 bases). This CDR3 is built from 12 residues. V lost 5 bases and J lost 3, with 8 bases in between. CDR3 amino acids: CASSDSFYEQYF. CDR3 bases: TGTGCCAGCAGTGACAGTTTCTACGAGCAGTACTTC.

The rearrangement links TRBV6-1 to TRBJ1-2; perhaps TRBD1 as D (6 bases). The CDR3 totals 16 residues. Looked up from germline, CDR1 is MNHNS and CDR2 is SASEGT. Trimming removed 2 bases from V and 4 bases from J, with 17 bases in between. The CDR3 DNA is TGTGCCAGCAGTGAAACCTATGCGGGGGCATCCTATGGCTACACCTTC. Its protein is CASSETYAGASYGYTF.

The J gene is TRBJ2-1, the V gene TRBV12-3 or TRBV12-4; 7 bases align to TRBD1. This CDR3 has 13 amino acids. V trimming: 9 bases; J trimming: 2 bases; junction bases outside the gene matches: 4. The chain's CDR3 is CASKTGPYNEQFF. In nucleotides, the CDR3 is TGTGCCAGTAAGACAGGGCCCTACAATGAGCAGTTCTTC.

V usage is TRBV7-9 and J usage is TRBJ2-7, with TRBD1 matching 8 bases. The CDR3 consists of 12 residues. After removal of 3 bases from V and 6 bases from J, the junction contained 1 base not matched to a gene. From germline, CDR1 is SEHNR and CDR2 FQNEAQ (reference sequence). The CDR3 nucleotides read TGTGCCAGCAGCTTCGACAGGGGCGAGCAGTACTTC. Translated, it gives CASSFDRGEQYF.

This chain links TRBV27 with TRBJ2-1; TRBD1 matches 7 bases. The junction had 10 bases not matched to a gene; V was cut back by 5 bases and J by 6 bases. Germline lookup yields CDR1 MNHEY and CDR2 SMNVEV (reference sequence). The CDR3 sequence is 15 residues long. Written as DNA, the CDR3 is TGTGCCAGCAGTCCCCGTAGGACAGGAGGCAATGAGCAGTTCTTC. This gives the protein CASSPRRTGGNEQFF.

The CDR3 here is CASSRRQGYTF. The CDR3 nucleotides read TGTGCCAGCAGTCGCAGGCAGGGCTACACCTTC. This rearrangement joins TRBV28 to TRBJ1-2; the D is unclear. CDR3 length equals 11 residues. V dropped 5 bases and J dropped 8 bases, with 9 bases sitting between them. Germline V lookup: CDR1 MDHEN, CDR2 SYDVKM.

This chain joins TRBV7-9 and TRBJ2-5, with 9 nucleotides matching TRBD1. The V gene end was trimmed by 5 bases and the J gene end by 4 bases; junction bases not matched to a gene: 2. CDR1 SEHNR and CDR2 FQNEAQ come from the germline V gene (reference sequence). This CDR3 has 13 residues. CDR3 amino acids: CASSQDRGETQYF. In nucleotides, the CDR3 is TGTGCCAGCAGCCAGGACAGGGGAGAGACCCAGTACTTC.

The CDR3 DNA sequence: TGTGCCATCAGGCAGGGGGCTTATGACACTGAAGCTTTCTTT. Translating it yields CAIRQGAYDTEAFF. This chain links TRBV10-3 with TRBJ1-1, with 8 bases matching TRBD1. Trimming cost V 6 bases and J 3 bases; bases outside gene matches: 6. The CDR3 totals 14 residues. CDR1 ENHRY and CDR2 SYGVKD come from the germline V gene.

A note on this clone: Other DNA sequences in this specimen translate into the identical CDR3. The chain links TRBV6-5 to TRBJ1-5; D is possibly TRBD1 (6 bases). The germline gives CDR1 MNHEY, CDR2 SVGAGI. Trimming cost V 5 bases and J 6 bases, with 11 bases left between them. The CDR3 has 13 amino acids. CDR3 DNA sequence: TGTGCCAGCAGTCTTCAACAGGGTCAGCCCCAGCATTTT. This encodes CASSLQQGQPQHF.

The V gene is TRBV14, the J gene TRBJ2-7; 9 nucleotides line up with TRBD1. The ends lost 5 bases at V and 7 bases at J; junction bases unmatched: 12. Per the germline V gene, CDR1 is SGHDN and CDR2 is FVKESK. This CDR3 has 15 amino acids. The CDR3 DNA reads TGTGCCAGCAGCAGGCGGGACAGGGAAAGTGGAGAGCAGTACTTC. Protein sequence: CASSRRDRESGEQYF.

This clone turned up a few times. The CDR3 DNA reads as TGTGCCAGCACGGGCGGGTACTCGAACACTGAAGCTTTCTTT. This codes for CASTGGYSNTEAFF. This chain connects TRBV11-2 to TRBJ1-1; D not certain. The V gene's germline CDR1 is SGHAT and CDR2 FQNNGV. This CDR3 has 14 amino acids. V lost 7 bases and J 1 base, leaving 13 bases between the germline ends.

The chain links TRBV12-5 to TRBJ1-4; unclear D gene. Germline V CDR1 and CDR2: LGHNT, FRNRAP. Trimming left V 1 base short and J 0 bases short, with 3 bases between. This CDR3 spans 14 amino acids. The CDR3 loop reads CASGLAATNEKLFF. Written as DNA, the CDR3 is TGTGCTAGTGGTTTGGCTGCAACTAATGAAAAACTGTTTTTT. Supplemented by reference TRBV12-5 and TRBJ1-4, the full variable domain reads DARVTQTPRHKVTEMGQEVTMRCQPILGHNTVFWYRQTMMQGLELLAYFRNRAPLDDSGMPKDRFSAEMPDATLATLKIQPSEPRDSAVYFCASGLAATNEKLFFGSGTQLSVL.

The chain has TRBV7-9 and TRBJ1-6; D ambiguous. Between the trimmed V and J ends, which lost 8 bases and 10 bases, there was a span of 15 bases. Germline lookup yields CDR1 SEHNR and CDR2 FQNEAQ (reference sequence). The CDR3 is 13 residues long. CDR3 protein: CASGPTSGSPLHF. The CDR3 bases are TGTGCCAGCGGACCCACCTCGGGATCACCCCTCCACTTT.

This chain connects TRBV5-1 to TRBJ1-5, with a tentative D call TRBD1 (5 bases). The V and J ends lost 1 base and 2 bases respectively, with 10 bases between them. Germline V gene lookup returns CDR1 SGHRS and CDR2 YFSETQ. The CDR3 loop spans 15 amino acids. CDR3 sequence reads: CASSLSGGRNQPQHF. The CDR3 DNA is TGCGCCAGCAGCTTGTCGGGGGGACGCAATCAGCCCCAGCATTTT.

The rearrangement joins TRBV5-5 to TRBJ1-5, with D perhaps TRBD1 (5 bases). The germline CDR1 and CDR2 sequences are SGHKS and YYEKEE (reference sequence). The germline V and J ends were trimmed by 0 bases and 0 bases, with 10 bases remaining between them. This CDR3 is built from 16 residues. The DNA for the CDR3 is TGTGCCAGCAGCTTGGCGGGGGGGAATAGCAATCAGCCCCAGCATTTT. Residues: CASSLAGGNSNQPQHF.

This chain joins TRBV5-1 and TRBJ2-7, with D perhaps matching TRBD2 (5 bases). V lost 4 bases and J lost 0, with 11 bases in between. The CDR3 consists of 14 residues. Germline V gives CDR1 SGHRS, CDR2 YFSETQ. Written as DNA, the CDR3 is TGCGCCAGCAGCCGGGATTACGACTCCTACGAGCAGTACTTC. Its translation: CASSRDYDSYEQYF.

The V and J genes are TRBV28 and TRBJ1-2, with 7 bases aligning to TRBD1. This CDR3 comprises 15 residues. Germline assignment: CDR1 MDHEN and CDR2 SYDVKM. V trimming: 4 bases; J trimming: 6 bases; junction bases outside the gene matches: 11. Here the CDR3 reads CASSSLSGGRDGYTF. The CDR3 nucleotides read TGTGCCAGCAGTTCTCTTTCAGGGGGACGCGATGGCTACACCTTC.

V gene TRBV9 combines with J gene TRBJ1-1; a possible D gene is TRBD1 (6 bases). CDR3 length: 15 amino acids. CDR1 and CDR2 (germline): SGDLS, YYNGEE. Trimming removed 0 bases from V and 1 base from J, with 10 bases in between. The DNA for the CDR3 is TGTGCCAGCAGCGTAGATGGGACAACGAACACTGAAGCTTTCTTT. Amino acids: CASSVDGTTNTEAFF.

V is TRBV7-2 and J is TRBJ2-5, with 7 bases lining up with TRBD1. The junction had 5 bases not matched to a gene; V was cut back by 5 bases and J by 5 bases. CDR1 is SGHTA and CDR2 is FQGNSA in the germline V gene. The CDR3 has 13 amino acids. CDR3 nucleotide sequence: TGTGCCAGCAGCCCCGGGACAGAGGAGACCCAGTACTTC. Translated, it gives CASSPGTEETQYF.

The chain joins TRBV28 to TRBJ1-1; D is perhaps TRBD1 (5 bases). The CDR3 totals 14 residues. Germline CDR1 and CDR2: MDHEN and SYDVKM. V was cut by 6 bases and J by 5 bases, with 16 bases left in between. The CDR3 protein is CASRRLGGGTEAFF. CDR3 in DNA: TGTGCCAGCAGAAGACTTGGCGGGGGGACTGAAGCTTTCTTT.

The CDR3 nucleotides are TGTGCCAGTAGTATAGATGGCGCGGGTGAGCAGTTCTTC. It encodes CASSIDGAGEQFF. The chain joins TRBV19 to TRBJ2-1; a weak D match, TRBD2 (5 bases). The germline V and J ends were trimmed by 0 bases and 9 bases, with 9 bases remaining between them. The CDR3 extends over 13 amino acids. Per the germline V gene, CDR1 is LNHDA and CDR2 is SQIVND (reference sequence).

This CDR3 is CASSPPGRGQVEAFF. The CDR3 region has the DNA TGTGCCAGCTCACCACCTGGCAGGGGGCAGGTTGAAGCTTTCTTT. J is TRBJ1-1 and V is TRBV18; 8 bases are shared with TRBD1. Germline CDR1 and CDR2: KGHSH and LQKENI. The CDR3 is made up of 15 amino acids. Trimming cost V 0 bases and J 7 bases; bases outside gene matches: 7.

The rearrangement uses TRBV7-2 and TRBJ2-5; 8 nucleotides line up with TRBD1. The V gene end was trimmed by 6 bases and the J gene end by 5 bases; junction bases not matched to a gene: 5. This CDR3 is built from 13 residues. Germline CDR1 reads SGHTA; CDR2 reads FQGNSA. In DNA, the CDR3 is TGTGCCAGCAGTTACGACAGGGGCGAGACCCAGTACTTC. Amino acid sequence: CASSYDRGETQYF.

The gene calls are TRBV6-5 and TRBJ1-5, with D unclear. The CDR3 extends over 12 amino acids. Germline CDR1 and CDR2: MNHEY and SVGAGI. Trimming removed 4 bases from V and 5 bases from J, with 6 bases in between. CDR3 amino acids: CASSSPDQPQHF. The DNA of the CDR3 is TGTGCCAGCAGTTCGCCGGATCAGCCCCAGCATTTT.

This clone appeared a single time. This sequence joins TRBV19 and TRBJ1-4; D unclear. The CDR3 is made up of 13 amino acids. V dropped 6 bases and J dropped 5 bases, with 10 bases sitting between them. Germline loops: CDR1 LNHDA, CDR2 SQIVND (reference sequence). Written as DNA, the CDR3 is TGTGCCAGTAGATTGCGTCCAAATGAAAAACTGTTTTTT. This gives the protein CASRLRPNEKLFF. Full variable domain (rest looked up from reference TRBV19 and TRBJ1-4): DGGITQSPKYLFRKEGQNVTLSCEQNLNHDAMYWYRQDPGQGLRLIYYSQIVNDFQKGDIAEGYSVSREKKESFPLTVTSAQKNPTAFYLCASRLRPNEKLFFGSGTQLSVL.

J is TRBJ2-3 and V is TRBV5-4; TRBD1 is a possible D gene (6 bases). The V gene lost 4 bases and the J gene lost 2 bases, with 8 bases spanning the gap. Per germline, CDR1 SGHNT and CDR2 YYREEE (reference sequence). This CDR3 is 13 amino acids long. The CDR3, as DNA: TGTGCCAGCAGCGTGGGGGCCACAGATACGCAGTATTTT. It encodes CASSVGATDTQYF. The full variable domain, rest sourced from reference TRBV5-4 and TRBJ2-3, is ETGVTQSPTHLIKTRGQQVTLRCSSQSGHNTVSWYQQALGQGPQFIFQYYREEENGRGNFPPRFSGLQFPNYSSELNVNALELDDSALYLCASSVGATDTQYFGPGTRLTVL.

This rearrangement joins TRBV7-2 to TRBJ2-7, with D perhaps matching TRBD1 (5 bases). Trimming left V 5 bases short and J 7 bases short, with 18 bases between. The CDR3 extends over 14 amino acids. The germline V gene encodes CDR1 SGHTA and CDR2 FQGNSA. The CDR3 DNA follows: TGTGCCAGCAGCCGGACACCCGGCGATTGGGAGCAGTACTTC. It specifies CASSRTPGDWEQYF. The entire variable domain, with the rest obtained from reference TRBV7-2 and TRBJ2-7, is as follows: GAGVSQSPSNKVTEKGKDVELRCDPISGHTALYWYRQSLGQGLEFLIYFQGNSAPDKSGLPSDRFSAERTGGSVSTLTIQRTQQEDSAVYLCASSRTPGDWEQYFGPGTRLTVT.

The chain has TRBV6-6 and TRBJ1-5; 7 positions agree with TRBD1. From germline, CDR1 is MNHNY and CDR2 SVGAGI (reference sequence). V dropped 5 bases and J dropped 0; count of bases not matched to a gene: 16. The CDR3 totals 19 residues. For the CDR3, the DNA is TGTGCCAGCAGTCCCGGACAGGATGCCTCCTACTATAGCAATCAGCCCCAGCATTTT. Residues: CASSPGQDASYYSNQPQHF.

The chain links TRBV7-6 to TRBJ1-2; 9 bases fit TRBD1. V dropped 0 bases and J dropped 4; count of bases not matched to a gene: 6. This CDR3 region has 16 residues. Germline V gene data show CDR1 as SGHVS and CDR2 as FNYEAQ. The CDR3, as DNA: TGTGCCAGCAGCTTAGCCGAGGGACAGGGTGGCTATGGCTACACCTTC. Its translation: CASSLAEGQGGYGYTF.

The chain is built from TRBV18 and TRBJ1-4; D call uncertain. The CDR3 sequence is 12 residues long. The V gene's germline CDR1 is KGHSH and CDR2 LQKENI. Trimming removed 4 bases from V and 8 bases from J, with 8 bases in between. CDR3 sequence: CASSRSGEKLFF. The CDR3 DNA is TGTGCCAGCTCACGGTCGGGGGAAAAACTGTTTTTT.